This T cell receptor beta chain was identified during a study of OX40 agonist ivuxolimab in advanced cancers. Assay used: immunoSEQ multiplex PCR; TCRdb lists only in-frame clones, some missing. The table has around 11,000 clones, approximately 74% seen once. Germline V lookup: CDR1 SGHAT, CDR2 FQNNGV. Losses at the gene ends were 5 bases for V and 0 bases for J; bases not matched to a gene: 8. The CDR3 consists of 18 residues. With autoimmune disease history or systemic immunosuppression, patients were excluded. The receptor comes from an adult with an advanced solid tumor such as melanoma, head and neck, liver or kidney cancer. This sample comprised CD4+ or CD8+ T cells sorted from blood, obtained in a trial of the OX40 agonist ivuxolimab. This chain joins TRBV11-2 and TRBJ1-4, with 11 positions matching TRBD1. The CDR3 is CASSPTGQGAATNEKLFF. The CDR3 coding sequence is TGTGCCAGCAGCCCTACTGGACAGGGGGCAGCAACTAATGAAAAACTGTTTTTT.